The 25 T cell receptor beta chains below come from one sample, sequenced in a study of tissue T cells after allogeneic stem cell transplantation. Time point here: mouse harvest day 7 after allogeneic transplant. Each mouse received 10^7 T-cell-depleted marrow cells plus 10^6 splenic CD5+ T cells by tail vein. Sequencing was performed with immunoSEQ multiplex PCR; in TCRdb, only in-frame clones are kept and a portion is missing. The data contain 6,500 to 7,000 clones, about 50% of them singletons. Sequencing input: gut tissue. The receptors originated from a female BALB/c mouse given C57BL/6 T cells with graft-versus-host disease after an allogeneic hematopoietic cell transplant.

This clone was detected only a few times. The gene names here belong to mouse. The read falls 1 residue short of the CDR3 end, and the missing part is taken from the germline J gene. The chain recombines TRBV26 with TRBJ1-3; D is perhaps TRBD1 (5 bases). Germline-derived CDR1 and CDR2 are KGHPV and FQNQEV (reference sequence). The ends were cut back, 6 bases at V and 0 bases at J, with 9 bases in the middle. The CDR3 runs to 14 residues. CDR3 bases read: TGTGCCAGCAGCGGGGACTCTTCTGGAAATACGCTCTAT. This encodes CASSGDSSGNTLY. The whole CDR3 is CASSGDSSGNTLYF.

This clone was seen only a few times. Genes and germline are mouse. The read is 1 residue too short to cover the CDR3 end, so that end is filled in from the germline J gene. The chain couples TRBV3 to TRBJ2-7; 12 nucleotides align to TRBD2. The junction had 1 base not matched to a gene; V was cut back by 4 bases and J by 6 bases. The CDR3 totals 13 residues. Per the germline V gene, CDR1 is SNHLY and CDR2 is FYNGKV (reference sequence). CDR3 bases read: TGTGCCAGCAGCTGGGGACTGGGGGGTGAACAGTAC. Encoded protein: CASSWGLGGEQY. The complete CDR3 protein is CASSWGLGGEQYF.

Points on this clone: The genes and germline here are from mouse. CDR3 bases read: TGCTCCAGCAGTCAATGGGGGGCGAACACAGAAGTCTTC. Its protein product is CSSSQWGANTEVF. The CDR3, in full, reads CSSSQWGANTEVFF. The V call is TRBV23, the J call TRBJ1-1. The sequence runs out 1 residue before the end of the CDR3; the remainder is reconstructed from the germline J gene. The germline V gene has CDR1 KGHTA and CDR2 FQNQQP. This CDR3 region has 14 residues.

The sample holds a few counts of this clone. Gene names and germline match the mouse. Read data end 1 residue before the CDR3 end; the end is taken from the germline J gene. This rearrangement joins TRBV2 to TRBJ1-6, with D perhaps TRBD1 (5 bases). TRBJ1-6 is an ORF, with its function uncertain. The CDR3 length is 15 residues. The ends were cut back, 1 base at V and 5 bases at J, with 9 bases in the middle. CDR1 is LGHNA, CDR2 YSYQKL, per germline. The CDR3 is CASSQGQGDNSPLYF. Incomplete CDR3 DNA: TGTGCCAGCAGCCAAGGACAAGGGGATAATTCGCCCCTCTAC.

A remark on this clone: The genes are named according to mouse. CDR3 DNA (partial): TGTGCCAGCAGTCTGTGGGCAAACACAGAAGTCTTC. Amino acid sequence: CASSLWANTEVF. The entire CDR3 is CASSLWANTEVFF. This chain connects TRBV26 to TRBJ1-1; no firm D call. The sequence runs out 1 residue before the end of the CDR3; the remainder is reconstructed from the germline J gene. Germline CDR1 KGHPV, CDR2 FQNQEV (reference sequence). Trimming cost V 1 base and J 0 bases, with 3 bases left between them. CDR3 length: 13 amino acids. Using reference TRBV26 and TRBJ1-1 for the parts outside the CDR3, the full variable domain is NSKVIQTPRYLVKGQGQKAKMRCIPEKGHPVVFWYQQNKNNEFKFLINFQNQEVLQQIDMTEKRFSAECPSNSPCSLEIQSSEAGDSALYLCASSLWANTEVFFGKGTRLTVV.

Concerning this clone: Mouse names are used for the genes. The read stops 1 residue short of the end of the CDR3; the missing end is completed from the germline J gene. The genes are TRBV24 and TRBJ2-5; possibly TRBD1 for D (5 bases). V shed 6 bases and J shed 5 bases, with 12 bases lying between them. Germline CDR1 is KGHTA and CDR2 is FRNEEI. The CDR3 spans 13 residues. The sequenced CDR3 bases are TGTGCCAGCAGCCCCAGGGAGCCAGACACCCAGTAC. It translates to CASSPREPDTQY. From start to end, the CDR3 is CASSPREPDTQYF.

This clone is categorized as medium-sized. Gene and germline names: mouse. The read ends 1 residue early relative to the CDR3; the germline J gene fills the gap. The chain couples TRBV26 to TRBJ1-3; D remains ambiguous. Germline V gene sequence: CDR1 KGHPV, CDR2 FQNQEV (reference sequence). This CDR3 contains 13 residues. Between the trimmed V and J ends, which lost 4 bases and 1 base, there was a span of 5 bases. The CDR3 reads CASSQGSGNTLYF. The sequenced part of the CDR3 DNA is TGTGCCAGCAGTCAAGGGTCTGGAAATACGCTCTAT.

The sample holds a few counts of this clone. Gene names and germline match the mouse. The CDR3 end is not reached by the read, which stops 1 residue before it; the germline J gene fills it in. The V and J genes are TRBV13-2 and TRBJ2-7; D gene ambiguous. Germline lookup yields CDR1 NNHNN and CDR2 SYGAGS (reference sequence). The V gene lost 4 bases and the J gene lost 7 bases, with 9 bases spanning the gap. The CDR3 consists of 11 residues. The CDR3 reads CASGWEEEQYF. The sequenced CDR3 bases are TGTGCCAGCGGTTGGGAAGAGGAACAGTAC.

On this clone: The genes are named according to mouse. The CDR3 end falls 1 residue outside the read, so it is completed with the germline J gene. The chain combines TRBV23 with TRBJ2-4; the table names TRBD2, a call not compared with the DNA. This CDR3 contains 17 residues. From germline, CDR1 is KGHTA and CDR2 FQNQQP. The DNA read from the CDR3 is TGCTCCAGCAGTCAATCGAGGGGGGCGCGGAGTCAAAACACCTTGTAC. Protein product: CSSSQSRGARSQNTLY. The CDR3 in its entirety is CSSSQSRGARSQNTLYF.

Turning to this clone: Genes and germline are mouse. The read finishes 1 residue shy of the CDR3 end, and the germline J gene is used to complete it. This chain joins TRBV12-1 and TRBJ2-4; 11 bases are a match to TRBD2. J gave up 8 bases and V 2 bases, and 5 bases lay outside the gene matches. This CDR3 region has 14 residues. Germline V gene data show CDR1 as SGHSN and CDR2 as HYEKVE. The part of the CDR3 DNA that was read is TGTGCCAGCTCTCCCCGGACTGGGGGGACCACCTTGTAC. Its protein is CASSPRTGGTTLY. The full CDR3 reads CASSPRTGGTTLYF.

The table lists this clone with a few counts. The gene names here belong to mouse. Read data end 1 residue before the CDR3 end; the end is taken from the germline J gene. This chain joins TRBV3 and TRBJ1-3; possibly TRBD1 for D (5 bases). Per germline, CDR1 SNHLY and CDR2 FYNGKV (reference sequence). The V gene lost 5 bases and the J gene lost 6 bases, with 8 bases spanning the gap. The CDR3 runs to 12 residues. The sequenced CDR3 bases are TGTGCCAGCAGCGCTGGACAAAATACGCTCTAT. This encodes CASSAGQNTLY. The full CDR3 protein reads CASSAGQNTLYF.

The count of this clone is one. Gene names denote mouse genes. The observed sequence ends 1 residue before the CDR3 terminus, with the missing tail filled in from the germline J gene. V and J are TRBV19 and TRBJ2-5; D could derive from TRBD1 or TRBD2 (6 bases each). The V and J ends lost 2 bases and 6 bases respectively, with 10 bases between them. This CDR3 spans 13 amino acids. CDR1 and CDR2 (germline): FNHDT, SITEND (reference sequence). The CDR3 DNA, read in part, is TGTGCCAGCAGTATCGGGGGCGGCGACACCCAGTAC. Its protein is CASSIGGGDTQY. The whole CDR3 protein is CASSIGGGDTQYF. Full variable domain (missing parts from reference TRBV19 and TRBJ2-5): GGIITQTPKFLIGQEGQKLTLKCQQNFNHDTMYWYRQDSGKGLRLIYYSITENDLQKGDLSEGYDASREKKSSFSLTVTSAQKNEMAVFLCASSIGGGDTQYFGPGTRLLVL.

This clone was recorded a few times. Gene names are mouse gene names. The read terminates 1 residue before the CDR3 end, so the remaining end is supplied by the germline J gene. V gene TRBV12-2 combines with J gene TRBJ2-1; TRBD2 matches 12 bases. Trimming removed 1 base from V and 4 bases from J; junction bases left unmatched: 1. The CDR3 loop spans 15 amino acids. Germline V gives CDR1 SGHLS, CDR2 HYDKME. CDR3 sequence: CASSLTGGAYAEQFF. The CDR3 bases that were read are TGTGCCAGCTCTCTGACTGGGGGGGCTTATGCTGAGCAGTTC.

In this sample, this clone turned up a few times. Mouse names are used for the genes. The read falls 1 residue short of the CDR3 end, and the missing part is taken from the germline J gene. The chain employs TRBV26 and TRBJ2-7; possibly TRBD2 for D (7 bases). V was pared by 3 bases and J by 0 bases, with 12 bases between. Per the germline V gene, CDR1 is KGHPV and CDR2 is FQNQEV (reference sequence). The CDR3 runs to 15 residues. CDR3 amino acids: CASSLLGASSYEQYF. Partial CDR3 DNA: TGTGCCAGCAGTCTCCTGGGGGCCAGCTCCTATGAACAGTAC. Variable domain in full (rest from reference TRBV26 and TRBJ2-7): NSKVIQTPRYLVKGQGQKAKMRCIPEKGHPVVFWYQQNKNNEFKFLINFQNQEVLQQIDMTEKRFSAECPSNSPCSLEIQSSEAGDSALYLCASSLLGASSYEQYFGPGTRLTVL.

This clone is deemed medium-sized. These gene names are mouse names. The missing CDR3 end, 1 residue past where the read stops, is filled in from the germline J gene. The chain is built from TRBV17 and TRBJ2-1, with 10 bases that match TRBD2. Germline lookup yields CDR1 MNHDT and CDR2 YYDKIL. This CDR3 contains 14 residues. After removal of 6 bases from V and 8 bases from J, the junction contained 7 bases not matched to a gene. The CDR3 DNA, read in part, is TGTGCTAGCAGCAGACCGGGACTGGGGACTGAGCAGTTC. It codes for CASSRPGLGTEQF. The CDR3 as a whole reads CASSRPGLGTEQFF.

To note about this clone: The gene names here belong to mouse. From the germline J gene comes the end of the CDR3, since the read stops 1 residue before it. The V and J genes are TRBV13-3 and TRBJ2-4; 10 bases match TRBD2. The V gene's germline CDR1 is NNHDY and CDR2 SYVADS. V shed 4 bases, J shed 5 bases, and the junction held 4 bases outside the gene matches. This CDR3 has 14 residues. The CDR3 is CASSPRDWGNTLYF. Partial CDR3 DNA: TGTGCCAGCAGTCCCCGGGACTGGGGAAACACCTTGTAC.

Remarks on this clone: The listed genes are named as in mouse. The read ends 1 residue early relative to the CDR3; the germline J gene fills the gap. The gene calls are TRBV3 and TRBJ1-4, with D maybe TRBD1 (6 bases). The ends were cut back, 5 bases at V and 3 bases at J, with 10 bases in the middle. Germline V CDR1 and CDR2: SNHLY, FYNGKV (reference sequence). The CDR3 spans 14 residues. The CDR3 bases that were read are TGTGCCAGCAGCCTTCAGGGGACCAACGAAAGATTATTT. Residues: CASSLQGTNERLF. The CDR3 reads in full as CASSLQGTNERLFF.

Note on this clone: These gene names are mouse names. From the germline J gene comes the end of the CDR3, since the read stops 1 residue before it. The chain is built from TRBV1 and TRBJ2-1, with 12 positions matching TRBD2. Per germline, CDR1 NSQYPW and CDR2 LRSPGD (reference sequence). The CDR3 has 15 residues. V dropped 4 bases and J dropped 5; count of bases not matched to a gene: 3. This CDR3 is CTCSGLGGRNAEQFF. The part of the CDR3 DNA that was read is TGCACCTGCAGTGGACTGGGGGGGCGGAATGCTGAGCAGTTC.

Details on this clone: Mouse germline and gene names are used. The missing CDR3 end, 1 residue past where the read stops, is filled in from the germline J gene. The rearrangement uses TRBV26 and TRBJ2-7; TRBD2 matches 11 bases. The CDR3 is made up of 14 amino acids. Germline V lookup: CDR1 KGHPV, CDR2 FQNQEV (reference sequence). The ends lost 3 bases at V and 7 bases at J; junction bases unmatched: 5. The CDR3: CASSLGTGGGEQYF. The sequenced part of the CDR3 DNA is TGTGCCAGCAGTCTAGGGACTGGGGGTGGAGAACAGTAC.

In the case of this clone: Gene and germline names: mouse. Read sequence stops 1 residue before the CDR3 end, and the germline J gene provides the missing end. The J gene is TRBJ1-2, the V gene TRBV31; 11 bases fit TRBD1. The germline gives CDR1 GKSSPN, CDR2 SITVG. With V trimmed by 1 base and J by 2 bases, 0 bases remained unmatched. The CDR3 length is 14 residues. The CDR3 reads CAWSRTGGNSDYTF. Incomplete CDR3 DNA: TGTGCCTGGAGTCGGACAGGGGGCAACTCCGACTACACC. Using reference TRBV31 and TRBJ1-2 for the parts outside the CDR3, the full variable domain is AQTIHQWPVAEIKAVGSPLSLGCTIKGKSSPNLYWYWQATGGTLQQLFYSITVGQVESVVQLNLSASRPKDDQFILSTEKLLLSHSGFYLCAWSRTGGNSDYTFGSGTRLLVI.

As for this clone: The genes and germline here are from mouse. The DNA ends 1 residue before the CDR3 does, and the rest of the CDR3 is filled in from the germline J gene. The V call is TRBV26, the J call TRBJ2-4; no firm D call. The CDR3 consists of 14 residues. The germline V gene has CDR1 KGHPV and CDR2 FQNQEV (reference sequence). Trimming shortened V by 4 bases and J by 2 bases, and 10 bases separated the two germline ends. The CDR3 DNA, read in part, is TGTGCCAGCAGTCCCCTGACAACTCAAAACACCTTGTAC. The encoded protein is CASSPLTTQNTLY. The full CDR3 protein is CASSPLTTQNTLYF.

This clone has more than one count but fewer than ten. Genes and germline are mouse. With the read ending 1 residue before the CDR3 end, the germline J gene is used to fill in that end. Other DNA sequences in this sample translate to the same CDR3. This sequence joins TRBV26 and TRBJ1-2; 7 bases are shared with TRBD1. The germline gives CDR1 KGHPV, CDR2 FQNQEV (reference sequence). J was trimmed by 3 bases and V by 7 bases; bases with no gene match: 2. This CDR3 spans 12 amino acids. Incomplete CDR3 DNA: TGTGCCAGCAACAGGGGAGACTCCGACTACACC. Protein sequence: CASNRGDSDYT. The full CDR3 protein reads CASNRGDSDYTF.

For this clone: Gene names refer to mouse genes. The read ends 1 residue before the CDR3 terminus; that terminus is restored from the germline J gene. This sequence joins TRBV26 and TRBJ2-7; 8 bases are a match to TRBD1. The V gene end was trimmed by 3 bases and the J gene end by 8 bases; junction bases not matched to a gene: 3. This CDR3 has 12 residues. Germline assignment: CDR1 KGHPV and CDR2 FQNQEV (reference sequence). The CDR3 here is CASSLQGEKQYF. The CDR3 DNA, read in part, is TGTGCCAGCAGTCTACAGGGGGAAAAACAGTAC.

Of note for this clone: Mouse gene names apply. Sequencing ends 1 residue short of the CDR3 end; the germline J gene provides the rest. The rearrangement links TRBV26 to TRBJ1-2, with a possible D match to TRBD1 (6 bases). The CDR3 runs to 13 residues. Germline V gives CDR1 KGHPV, CDR2 FQNQEV (reference sequence). Trimming took 6 bases from V and 0 from J, leaving 8 bases between them. The DNA read from the CDR3 is TGTGCCAGCAGGAGACAGGCAAACTCCGACTACACC. This encodes CASRRQANSDYT. The full CDR3 reads CASRRQANSDYTF.

Concerning this clone itself: Here the gene names and germline are mouse. The read finishes 1 residue shy of the CDR3 end, and the germline J gene is used to complete it. The V and J genes are TRBV26 and TRBJ2-5; 12 positions agree with TRBD2. V was pared by 6 bases and J by 5 bases, with 0 bases of the junction left unmatched. Per germline, CDR1 KGHPV and CDR2 FQNQEV (reference sequence). This CDR3 comprises 13 residues. The CDR3 loop is CASRTGGADTQYF. The DNA read from the CDR3 is TGTGCCAGCAGGACTGGGGGGGCAGACACCCAGTAC.